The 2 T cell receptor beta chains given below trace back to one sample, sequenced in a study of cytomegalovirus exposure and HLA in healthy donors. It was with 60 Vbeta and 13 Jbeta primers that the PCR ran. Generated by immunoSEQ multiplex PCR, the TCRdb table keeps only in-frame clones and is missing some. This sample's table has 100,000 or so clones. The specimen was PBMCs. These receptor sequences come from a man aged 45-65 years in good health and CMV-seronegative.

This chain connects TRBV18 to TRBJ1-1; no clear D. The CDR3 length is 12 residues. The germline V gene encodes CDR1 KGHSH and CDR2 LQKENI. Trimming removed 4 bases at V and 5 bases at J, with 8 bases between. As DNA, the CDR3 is TGTGCCAGCTCACAGGGAGAAACTGAAGCTTTCTTT. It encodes CASSQGETEAFF.

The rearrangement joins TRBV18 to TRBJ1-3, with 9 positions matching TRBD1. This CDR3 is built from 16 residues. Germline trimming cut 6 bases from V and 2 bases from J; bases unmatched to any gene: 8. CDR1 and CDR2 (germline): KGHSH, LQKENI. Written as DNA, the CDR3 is TGTGCCAGCTCTCTCGTCGGACAGGGGCCTGGAAACACCATATATTTT. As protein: CASSLVGQGPGNTIYF.